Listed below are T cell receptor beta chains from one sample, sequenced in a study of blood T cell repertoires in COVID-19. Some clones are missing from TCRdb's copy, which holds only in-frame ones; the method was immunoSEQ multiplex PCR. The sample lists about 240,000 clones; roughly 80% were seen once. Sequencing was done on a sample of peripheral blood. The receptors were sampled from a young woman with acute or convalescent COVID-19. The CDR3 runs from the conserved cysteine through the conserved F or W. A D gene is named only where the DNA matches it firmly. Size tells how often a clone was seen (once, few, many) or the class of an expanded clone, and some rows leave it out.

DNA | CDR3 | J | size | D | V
TGTGCCAGCAGCTTAGGTCTCGGGGGGATAGCTGAAGCTTTCTTT | CASSLGLGGIAEAFF | TRBJ1-1 | - | - | TRBV11-2
TGTGCCAGCTCACCACGGCAGGGAGGACTGAACACTGAAGCTTTCTTT | CASSPRQGGLNTEAFF | TRBJ1-1 | - | - | TRBV18
TGCGCCAGCAGCTTGGCCCCGGCGGGCGGCTACGAGCAGTACTTC | CASSLAPAGGYEQYF | TRBJ2-7 | - | - | TRBV5-1
TGCGCCAGCAGCCAGAGACAGGTTTGGGATGAGCAGTTCTTC | CASSQRQVWDEQFF | TRBJ2-1 | - | - | TRBV4-3
TGTGCCAGCAGCTTGCGGACTAGCGGGAAGAACACCGGGGAGCTGTTTTTT | CASSLRTSGKNTGELFF | TRBJ2-2 | - | TRBD2 | TRBV7-2
TGTGCCATCAGACGTGGACAGGGGAATGGCTACACCTTC | CAIRRGQGNGYTF | TRBJ1-2 | - | TRBD1 | TRBV28
TGTGCCAGCAGCCCGCAGGGGCGAGGCTACACCTTC | CASSPQGRGYTF | TRBJ1-2 | few | - | TRBV7-9
TGTGCCAGCAGCCAGAGGGGGAGTAGCACAGATACGCAGTATTTT | CASSQRGSSTDTQYF | TRBJ2-3 | - | - | TRBV11-3
TGTGCCAGCAGCCCCCCCTCGGGTACCTACGAGCAGTACTTC | CASSPPSGTYEQYF | TRBJ2-7 | - | - | TRBV7-9
TGTGCCAGCAGCCCTCGGGAGGGCCCCGAGACAGATACGCAGTATTTT | CASSPREGPETDTQYF | TRBJ2-3 | once | TRBD2 | TRBV7-3
TGTGCCACCAGCAGAGATGCCGGGACAGACTATGGCTACACCTTC | CATSRDAGTDYGYTF | TRBJ1-2 | - | TRBD1 | TRBV15
TGTGCCAGCAGCCAAGGACACGGGGGATTGAACACTGAAGCTTTCTTT | CASSQGHGGLNTEAFF | TRBJ1-1 | - | - | TRBV7-3
TGTGCCAGCAGCTTAGACGGGGGTGGAAACACCATATATTTT | CASSLDGGGNTIYF | TRBJ1-3 | - | - | TRBV11-2
TGTGCCATCAGTGATCCCAGGGGGCGCATCTATGGCTACACCTTC | CAISDPRGRIYGYTF | TRBJ1-2 | - | TRBD1 | TRBV10-3
TGTGCCAGTAGTATGCAGGTCGAGGGCGAGCAGTACTTC | CASSMQVEGEQYF | TRBJ2-7 | - | - | TRBV19
TGTGCCAGCAGTGGAGGGTTCCCCCTAAATTCACCCCTCCACTTT | CASSGGFPLNSPLHF | TRBJ1-6 | once | - | TRBV25-1
TGTGCCAGCAGCTTAGATCGTTCGGGGAGCAACGGGGAGCTGTTTTTT | CASSLDRSGSNGELFF | TRBJ2-2 | - | - | TRBV11-3
TGTGCCAGCAGTGAGGGAGTCCCCCAAACTAACTACGAGCAGTACTTC | CASSEGVPQTNYEQYF | TRBJ2-7 | - | - | TRBV6-1
TGTGCCTGGAGACCCCCCTGGGACAGGGGCTATGGCTACACCTTC | CAWRPPWDRGYGYTF | TRBJ1-2 | - | TRBD1 | TRBV30
TGTGCCAGCAGCTTGGTAGTAGCGGGAGGTGTCTCCTACGAGCAGTACTTC | CASSLVVAGGVSYEQYF | TRBJ2-7 | - | TRBD2 | TRBV5-6
TGTGCCAGCAGTTTACGGGGGTATAGCAATCAGCCCCAGCATTTT | CASSLRGYSNQPQHF | TRBJ1-5 | once | - | TRBV27
TGTGCCAGCTCACCCTATACCGGGACAGGGTCAACAGGTGAAGCTTTCTTT | CASSPYTGTGSTGEAFF | TRBJ1-1 | few | TRBD1 | TRBV18
TGCAGCGTTGCAGGGGCGCAATCCTACGAGCAGTACTTC | CSVAGAQSYEQYF | TRBJ2-7 | few | - | TRBV29-1
TGTGCCAGCAGCTTGTCGTCGACAGGGGGCCAAGAGACCCAGTACTTC | CASSLSSTGGQETQYF | TRBJ2-5 | - | TRBD1 | TRBV5-4
TGTGCCAGTTCAGGACAACTTAGCAATCAGCCCCAGCATTTT | CASSGQLSNQPQHF | TRBJ1-5 | - | - | TRBV18
TGTGCCTGGACCTTCTGGGCTAGCGAGGCATACAATGAGCAGTTCTTC | CAWTFWASEAYNEQFF | TRBJ2-1 | - | - | TRBV30
TGTGCCAGCAGCTACCTATACGGACAGGGGGCGGGAGGCTACACCTTC | CASSYLYGQGAGGYTF | TRBJ1-2 | - | TRBD1 | TRBV6-5
TGTGCCAGCAGCTTAGAGGAACTAGCGGGAGAGGTAGATACGCAGTATTTT | CASSLEELAGEVDTQYF | TRBJ2-3 | - | TRBD2 | TRBV11-3
TGTGCCAGCAGGAGGGATCTCACAAAAAGCCCAGCTTTCTTT | CASRRDLTKSPAFF | TRBJ1-1 | - | - | TRBV21-1
TGTGCCAGCAGCTTAGGACTAGCGGGAGATTCAGATACGCAGTATTTT | CASSLGLAGDSDTQYF | TRBJ2-3 | few | TRBD2 | TRBV7-2
TGTGCCAGCAGCTCCCAAGGGGGAATCTACGAGCAGTACTTC | CASSSQGGIYEQYF | TRBJ2-7 | - | - | TRBV7-9
TGCGCCAGCAGCCAAGGGTATAGGGACACGCGCAATCAGCCCCAGCATTTT | CASSQGYRDTRNQPQHF | TRBJ1-5 | - | - | TRBV4-3
TGTGCCAGCAGCCGACTAGCGGGGCGGGGTAGCGAGCAGTACTTC | CASSRLAGRGSEQYF | TRBJ2-7 | few | TRBD2 | TRBV14
TGTGCCAGCAGCGGCCTAGCGGACGCTAGCACAGATACGCAGTATTTT | CASSGLADASTDTQYF | TRBJ2-3 | once | TRBD2 | TRBV5-5
TGTGCCTGGGACGCGGCCCTAGCCAAAAACATTCAGTACTTC | CAWDAALAKNIQYF | TRBJ2-4 | - | - | TRBV30
TGTGCCAGTAGTATAGGACTAGGTTACAATGAGCAGTTCTTC | CASSIGLGYNEQFF | TRBJ2-1 | - | - | TRBV19
TGTGCCATCAGTGATCTCCGATCTCTAAGCGGGCACTACGAGCAGTACTTC | CAISDLRSLSGHYEQYF | TRBJ2-7 | - | - | TRBV10-3
TGTGCCAGCAGTCGTCCCGGGACAGGGGTCGCCGGGGAGCTGTTTTTT | CASSRPGTGVAGELFF | TRBJ2-2 | - | TRBD1 | TRBV27
TGTGCTAGTGGTTTGGACGCTAGCGAGCAGTTCTTC | CASGLDASEQFF | TRBJ2-1 | - | - | TRBV12-5
TGTGCCAGCAGCCAGATGACAGGGGGGGATGAAAAACTGTTTTTT | CASSQMTGGDEKLFF | TRBJ1-4 | - | TRBD1 | TRBV3-1/TRBV3-2
TGTGCCAGCACCCCCCGGCTAGCGGGACGGACAGATACGCAGTATTTT | CASTPRLAGRTDTQYF | TRBJ2-3 | once | TRBD2 | TRBV4-2
TGTGCCAGCAGCCGTGGACTAGCGGGGATAATTAAAGAGACCCAGTACTTC | CASSRGLAGIIKETQYF | TRBJ2-5 | once | TRBD2 | TRBV28
TGTGCCAGCAGCTTAATCAGCGGGGGTTCACCCCTCCACTTT | CASSLISGGSPLHF | TRBJ1-6 | - | - | TRBV7-9
TGTGCCATCAGTGCTCAGGGTTATGGCTACACCTTC | CAISAQGYGYTF | TRBJ1-2 | - | - | TRBV10-3
TGCGCCAGCAGCCAAGCGGGACACATAAATTCACCCCTCCACTTT | CASSQAGHINSPLHF | TRBJ1-6 | - | - | TRBV4-3
TGTGCCAGCAGCCAAGTCGAACACGGCGGTGGCTACACCTTC | CASSQVEHGGGYTF | TRBJ1-2 | - | - | TRBV9
TGTGCCAGCAGCTTATATCTAGCGGGAGCCCACGAGCAGTACTTC | CASSLYLAGAHEQYF | TRBJ2-7 | - | TRBD2 | TRBV7-2
TGTGCCATCAGTGAGTCGAGAGGGGGGACAGGCTACGAGCAGTACTTC | CAISESRGGTGYEQYF | TRBJ2-7 | - | TRBD1 | TRBV10-3
TGTGCCAGCAGCCCCCGGTCAGGTTCCTACGAGCAGTACTTC | CASSPRSGSYEQYF | TRBJ2-7 | - | - | TRBV7-9
TGTGCCAGCAGCCAAGGACAGGGCATGAACACTGAAGCTTTCTTT | CASSQGQGMNTEAFF | TRBJ1-1 | - | TRBD1 | TRBV7-6
TGCGCCAGCAGCTTGGGACAGGGACCGGGGGGCTACACCTTC | CASSLGQGPGGYTF | TRBJ1-2 | once | TRBD1 | TRBV5-1
TGTGCCATCACCGCAGACTCGGCGTTGAACAATGAGCAGTTCTTC | CAITADSALNNEQFF | TRBJ2-1 | - | - | TRBV10-3
TGTGCCAGCTCACCACGGAGCCAAGAGACCCAGTACTTC | CASSPRSQETQYF | TRBJ2-5 | once | - | TRBV18
TGTGCCATCGGAGCTAGCGGGACGAACTACGAGCAGTACTTC | CAIGASGTNYEQYF | TRBJ2-7 | - | TRBD2 | TRBV10-3
TGTGCCAGCAGTTCACCGCGGACAGCGACGTACGAGCAGTACTTC | CASSSPRTATYEQYF | TRBJ2-7 | - | - | TRBV6-2/TRBV6-3